This is a list of T cell receptor beta chains from one sample in a study of cytomegalovirus exposure and HLA in healthy donors. The method was immunoSEQ multiplex PCR; TCRdb's version includes in-frame clones alone and lacks a portion of them. The sample shows about 160,000 clones, 65% to 85% of them seen only once. The sequenced sample consisted of PBMCs. These TCRs come from a boy under 10 years old in good health and CMV-seronegative. The CDR3 runs from the conserved cysteine through the conserved F or W. The order of the fields is clone size, V gene, CDR3 length, J gene, D gene, CDR3 DNA, CDR3 protein. The D gene is left open where the match is weak. Size values are once, few and many counts, or a class for expanded clones, and some rows have none.

>NA|TRBV9|14|TRBJ2-5|TRBD1
TGTGCCAGCAGCGGGGACAGGGAAGGAGAGACCCAGTACTTC
CASSGDREGETQYF
>NA|TRBV28|18|TRBJ1-5|TRBD1
TGTGCCAGCAGACCAGCCCCTCTCCGGGACAGGGCCCATCAGCCCCAGCATTTT
CASRPAPLRDRAHQPQHF
>once|TRBV6-1|15|TRBJ1-6|NA
TGTGCCACCCTCAAGATCTCGGCGAGGAATTCACCCCTCCACTTT
CATLKISARNSPLHF
>NA|TRBV18|16|TRBJ2-1|TRBD2
TGTGCCAGCTCATCTGAAGCGGGAGAGGTCTACAATGAGCAGTTCTTC
CASSSEAGEVYNEQFF
>NA|TRBV9|14|TRBJ2-1|TRBD2
TGTGCCAGCAGCGTCACTAGCGAGAATGATGAGCAGTTCTTC
CASSVTSENDEQFF
>NA|TRBV6-5|15|TRBJ2-1|TRBD1
TGTGCCAGCAGAACGGACAGGGGTTCCTACAATGAGCAGTTCTTC
CASRTDRGSYNEQFF
>few|TRBV7-9|14|TRBJ1-3|TRBD1
TGTGCCAGCAGCAATCCGGGACAGGGAAACACCATATATTTT
CASSNPGQGNTIYF
>NA|TRBV6-5|15|TRBJ2-7|NA
TGTGCCAGCAGCGAGGCCGGGACTGGCACTTACGAGCAGTACTTC
CASSEAGTGTYEQYF
>once|TRBV6-1|16|TRBJ2-5|TRBD2
TGTGCCAGCAGTGAGTGGACTAGCGGGGGGGAAGAGACCCAGTACTTC
CASSEWTSGGEETQYF
>NA|TRBV9|13|TRBJ2-4|TRBD2
TGTGCCAGCAGCGTAGTTGTGGGAGGGTCCCTTACTTTC
CASSVVVGGSLTF
>NA|TRBV19|15|TRBJ2-2|NA
TGTGCCAGTAGTATCCAGACTGGACAGACCGGGGAGCTGTTTTTT
CASSIQTGQTGELFF
>NA|TRBV21-1|17|TRBJ2-3|NA
TGTGCCAGCAGCAAGGACCTAGCGGGGGACCTCACAGATACGCAGTATTTT
CASSKDLAGDLTDTQYF
>NA|TRBV5-1|15|TRBJ2-6|NA
TGCGCCAGCAGGGTCCGGTCCTCTGGGGCCAACGTCCTGACTTTC
CASRVRSSGANVLTF
>NA|TRBV7-2|16|TRBJ2-5|TRBD2
TGTGCCAGCAGTCTACTACCGGGACTAGTCCAAGAGACCCAGTACTTC
CASSLLPGLVQETQYF
>NA|TRBV28|14|TRBJ2-5|NA
TGTGCCAGCAGTTTATGGCAGGCCCAAGAGACCCAGTACTTC
CASSLWQAQETQYF
>NA|TRBV6-4|15|TRBJ2-5|TRBD1
TGTGCCAGCAGTGACTCGGAAGGACAGGGAAAGACCCAGTACTTC
CASSDSEGQGKTQYF
>few|TRBV27|17|TRBJ2-1|TRBD2
TGTGCCAGCAGTACGTCTTTTACGACTAGCGGGAGGGCCGAACAGTTCTTC
CASSTSFTTSGRAEQFF
>few|TRBV15|18|TRBJ2-1|TRBD2
TGTGCCACCAGCAGAGCCCATCAGACTAGCGGGAGGCACAATGAGCAGTTCTTC
CATSRAHQTSGRHNEQFF
>NA|TRBV9|12|TRBJ1-2|NA
TGTGCCAGCAGCGGGAGAGGTCCGGGCTACACCTTC
CASSGRGPGYTF
>NA|TRBV30|14|TRBJ2-2|NA
TGTGCCTGGAATGGAAAGCTAGTGGCCGGGGAGCTGTTTTTT
CAWNGKLVAGELFF
>once|TRBV30|13|TRBJ2-7|NA
TGTGCCTGGGGGCATAGCGTAAACTACGAGCAGTACTTC
CAWGHSVNYEQYF
>NA|TRBV9|16|TRBJ2-5|TRBD2
TGTGCCAGCAGCGTAGGGGGAGCGGGGCACCAAGAGACCCAGTACTTC
CASSVGGAGHQETQYF
>NA|TRBV6-5|15|TRBJ1-6|TRBD1
TGTGCCAGCAGTTCCGACAGGGGTATAAATTCACCCCTCCACTTT
CASSSDRGINSPLHF
>NA|TRBV28|14|TRBJ1-2|NA
TGTGCCAGCAGTTTAGGGGGCCGAGTTGATGGCTACACCTTC
CASSLGGRVDGYTF
>NA|TRBV4-3|14|TRBJ2-7|NA
TGCGCCAGCAGCCATTACAGGAGCTCCTACGAGCAGTACTTC
CASSHYRSSYEQYF
>NA|TRBV27|15|TRBJ2-7|NA
TGTGCCAGCAGTTTATTTACAGGGAGCTCCTACGAGCAGTACTTC
CASSLFTGSSYEQYF
>NA|TRBV30|15|TRBJ1-1|TRBD1
TGTGCCTGGAGTAGTTCGGGGACAGGGAACACTGAAGCTTTCTTT
CAWSSSGTGNTEAFF
>NA|TRBV10-3|14|TRBJ2-7|TRBD2
TGTGCCATCAGTCTAGCGGGAGACTCCTACGAGCAGTACTTC
CAISLAGDSYEQYF
>once|TRBV18|14|TRBJ2-3|NA
TGTGCCAGCTCACCAGTCGCGGACACAGATACGCAGTATTTT
CASSPVADTDTQYF
>NA|TRBV4-2|17|TRBJ1-4|TRBD1
TGTGCCAGCAGCCCCGGACAGGGTCAGGCAACTAATGAAAAACTGTTTTTT
CASSPGQGQATNEKLFF
>few|TRBV5-1|13|TRBJ1-2|NA
TGCGCCAGCAGCTTGGGGACAAACTATGGCTACACCTTC
CASSLGTNYGYTF
>NA|TRBV5-6|14|TRBJ2-7|TRBD1
TGTGCCAGCAGCCGGGGACAGGGGGGCCACGAGCAGTACTTC
CASSRGQGGHEQYF
>NA|TRBV7-9|13|TRBJ2-5|NA
TGTGCCAGCAGCTTAGGCGAGAGAGAGACCCAGTACTTC
CASSLGERETQYF
>NA|TRBV4-1|14|TRBJ2-1|TRBD2
TGCGCCCGGAGGGGGGCGGGGGGGGCGGATGAGCAGTTCTTC
CARRGAGGADEQFF
>NA|TRBV19|15|TRBJ1-1|TRBD1
TGTGCCAGTAGTATAACAGGGGAACCAAACACTGAAGCTTTCTTT
CASSITGEPNTEAFF
>few|TRBV11-1|16|TRBJ1-3|NA
TGTGCCAGCAGCTTAAACCGAGGCAACTCTGGAAACACCATATATTTT
CASSLNRGNSGNTIYF
>NA|TRBV15|14|TRBJ1-6|NA
TGTGCCACCAGCAGAGATATGAGTAATTCACCCCTCCACTTT
CATSRDMSNSPLHF
>NA|TRBV10-1|13|TRBJ1-1|NA
TGCGCCAGCAGTGAGGGGACTTCGGGGGAAGCTTTCTTT
CASSEGTSGEAFF
>once|TRBV30|14|TRBJ1-4|NA
TGTGCCTGGAGCCCCGTTAGGGGTAATGAAAAACTGTTTTTT
CAWSPVRGNEKLFF
>NA|TRBV4-1|16|TRBJ2-7|NA
TGCGCCAGCAGCCAAGAGTGGGAGGCCACCTCCTACGAGCAGTACTTC
CASSQEWEATSYEQYF
>NA|TRBV20-1|10|TRBJ2-3|NA
TGCAGTGCTGAGACAGATACGCAGTATTTT
CSAETDTQYF
>NA|TRBV29-1|16|TRBJ2-7|NA
TGCAGCGTTGGCCTTGGCGGAAGTTTTTCCTCCTACGAGCAGTACTTC
CSVGLGGSFSSYEQYF
>NA|TRBV7-6|15|TRBJ2-3|TRBD2
TGTGCCAGCAGACCGAGCGGGGGTAGCACAGATACGCAGTATTTT
CASRPSGGSTDTQYF
>NA|TRBV30|14|TRBJ1-1|NA
TGTGCCTGGAGTGTACGGTCCTATGGCACTGAAGCTTTCTTT
CAWSVRSYGTEAFF
>NA|TRBV7-2|14|TRBJ1-1|TRBD1
TGTGCCAGCAGGTCGGGACAGGGGGGAGAAAAAGCTTTCTTT
CASRSGQGGEKAFF
>once|TRBV11-1|14|TRBJ2-3|NA
TGTGCCAGCAGCTTAGTTGCCCGAGCAGATACGCAGTATTTT
CASSLVARADTQYF